This T cell receptor (beta chain) is drawn from a study of Graves' ophthalmopathy and Graves' hyperthyroidism. The overall study: Blood was drawn at initial diagnosis, before any treatment. Study observations and caveats: The majority of expanded thyroid clonotypes above 0.001 frequency also occurred in blood.

On this clonotype: Its antigen is still unknown.

V gave up 1 base and J gave up 0 bases, with 9 bases separating them. The germline V gene encodes CDR1 LGHNT and CDR2 FRNRAP. The CDR3 runs to 16 residues. The authors amplified TCR beta CDR3 regions, and they did so from RNA transcripts for repertoire sequencing. A first-round RT-PCR used HTBI primers, followed by a second-round multiplex PCR. TCRdb re-derived calls from the multiplex PCR reads in MiXCR, one entry per CDR3 protein. Among hundreds of thousands of distinct CDR3 sequences listed, 14% were seen once. Presentation of ophthalmopathy in the donors involved moderate-to-severe activity, CAS ≥3, NOSPECS ≥4 and a duration under 3 months. Serum thyroxine and TRAb, along with clinical symptoms, thyroid ultrasound and orbital computed tomography, were what diagnosis relied on.

The chain carries TRBV12-5 and TRBJ2-2; the D gene is possibly TRBD1 (6 bases). The sequence was collected from a woman in her 30s with Graves' ophthalmopathy. The sequencing sample was made of blood. CDR3 DNA: TGTGCTAGTGGTTTGGGGACAGCATCGAACACCGGGGAGCTGTTTTTT. Translating gives CASGLGTASNTGELFF.